Listed below are T cell receptor beta chains from one sample, sequenced in a study of Graves' ophthalmopathy and Graves' hyperthyroidism. One entry per CDR3 protein results from TCRdb running MiXCR on the multiplex PCR reads. The repertoire includes about 370,000 distinct CDR3 sequences, approximately 17% of them detected once, and approximately 2.4% sits in the top ten. Sequencing input: peripheral blood. The receptors were sampled from an adult woman with stable Graves' hyperthyroidism. The CDR3 runs from the conserved cysteine through the conserved F or W. The D gene is left open where the match is weak. Clone size is shown for a subset of rows, as once, few, many or a class of expanded clone.

NA TRBJ1-2 TRBV27 NA CASSWTKNYGYTF TGTGCCAGCAGTTGGACGAAGAACTATGGCTACACCTTC
NA TRBJ2-5 TRBV19 many CATLGGGETQYF TGTGCCACTCTAGGAGGCGGGGAGACCCAGTACTTC
NA TRBJ1-1 TRBV7-2 many CASSLTGPVTEAFF TGTGCCAGCAGCTTAACAGGGCCGGTAACTGAAGCTTTCTTT
NA TRBJ2-7 TRBV7-6 NA CASRRLQGEQYF TGTGCCAGCAGACGGTTGCAGGGCGAGCAGTACTTC
NA TRBJ2-5 TRBV12-5 many CASGQETVQETQYF TGTGCTAGTGGACAAGAGACAGTCCAAGAGACCCAGTACTTC
TRBD1 TRBJ1-1 TRBV7-2 NA CASSPVTGETEAFF TGTGCCAGCAGCCCCGTAACAGGGGAAACTGAAGCTTTCTTT
NA TRBJ1-5 TRBV19 many CASSISGSGNQPQHF TGTGCCAGTAGTATTTCAGGGAGCGGCAATCAGCCCCAGCATTTT
NA TRBJ2-7 TRBV20-1 many CSAPIRGGATALPYEQYF TGCAGTGCCCCTATTAGGGGGGGCGCGACGGCCCTGCCCTACGAGCAGTACTTC
NA TRBJ1-3 TRBV20-1 many CSASGAVSGNTIYF TGCAGTGCTAGTGGCGCAGTCTCTGGAAACACCATATATTTT
NA TRBJ1-1 TRBV5-1 few CASRPEGGTEAFF TGCGCCAGCAGGCCGGAGGGGGGGACTGAAGCTTTCTTT
TRBD2 TRBJ2-7 TRBV12-3/TRBV12-4 NA CASSFGGLAGSLYEQYF TGTGCCAGCAGTTTTGGAGGACTAGCGGGCTCCCTCTACGAGCAGTACTTC
TRBD2 TRBJ2-7 TRBV4-3 few CASSQELAGVIYEQYF TGCGCCAGCAGCCAAGAACTAGCGGGAGTGATATACGAGCAGTACTTC
NA TRBJ1-1 TRBV19 few CASSPLVGAYTEAFF TGTGCCAGTAGTCCCTTAGTAGGGGCTTACACTGAAGCTTTCTTT
NA TRBJ1-5 TRBV20-1 many CSANGGLGQPQHF TGCAGTGCTAATGGGGGCTTGGGTCAGCCCCAGCATTTT
TRBD1 TRBJ1-2 TRBV30 many CAWSPLHRGPDYGYTF TGTGCCTGGAGTCCTCTACACAGGGGACCCGACTATGGCTACACCTTC
NA TRBJ2-7 TRBV28 many CASSIPGSSYEQYF TGTGCCAGTAGTATACCGGGCAGCTCCTACGAGCAGTACTTC
NA TRBJ1-6 TRBV11-2 once CASGGSPLHF TGTGCCAGCGGAGGTTCACCCCTCCACTTT
TRBD1 TRBJ1-1 TRBV7-3 many CASSLRNAGQGNTEAFF TGTGCCAGCAGCTTAAGGAACGCAGGACAGGGTAACACTGAAGCTTTCTTT
TRBD1 TRBJ1-1 TRBV11-1 NA CASSSSLTGRDTEAFF TGTGCCAGCAGCTCGTCGCTGACAGGGAGGGACACTGAAGCTTTCTTT
NA TRBJ1-1 TRBV6-2/TRBV6-3 many CASSYSLSGGAEAFF TGTGCCAGCAGTTACTCGTTATCTGGGGGCGCTGAAGCTTTCTTT
TRBD1 TRBJ2-7 TRBV12-3/TRBV12-4 many CASSPIQGTSYEQYF TGTGCCAGCAGTCCGATACAGGGGACCTCCTACGAGCAGTACTTC
NA TRBJ2-7 TRBV6-5 many CASSYSRGIRLSYEQYF TGTGCCAGCAGTTACTCCCGGGGGATTCGACTATCCTACGAGCAGTACTTC
NA TRBJ2-5 TRBV7-2 many CASSPEVRAAETQYF TGTGCCAGCAGCCCCGAGGTGAGGGCAGCAGAGACCCAGTACTTC
NA TRBJ2-6 TRBV28 NA CASGGRASGANVLTF TGTGCCAGCGGTGGGCGGGCCTCTGGGGCCAACGTCCTGACTTTC